This TCR beta chain was found in a study of blood T cell repertoires in COVID-19. Study at large: Acute and convalescent COVID-19 samples came from the United States, Italy and Spain. Nucleic acid was either cDNA or gDNA, and it came from T cells, B-cell-depleted T cells, or PBMCs.

This clone was seen once. V trimming: 1 base; J trimming: 0 bases; junction bases outside the gene matches: 14. Looked up from germline, CDR1 is MGHRA and CDR2 is YSYEKL. The CDR3 covers 19 residues. Seattle patients were enrolled during active infection and followed longitudinally. Original data processing: Reference gene primer amplification yielded estimated nucleated cell counts. Sequencing used immunoSEQ multiplex PCR; TCRdb keeps in-frame clones, though not all of them. That table supplies the V and J calls and clone size; D and trimming were determined from the DNA. The sample consists of 250,000 to 300,000 clones, around nine tenths of them appearing once.

Material: peripheral blood. The chain combines TRBV4-1 with TRBJ1-1, with 7 nucleotides matching TRBD1. This receptor was taken from a woman aged 60 to 75 with COVID-19, enrolled during active disease. The CDR3: CASSQARGTRTVMNTEAFF. For the CDR3, the DNA is TGCGCCAGCAGCCAAGCCAGGGGGACCCGGACGGTGATGAACACTGAAGCTTTCTTT.